These 13 T cell receptor beta chains originate from one sample sequenced in a study of regulatory and conventional T cells in RAG deficiency. The table came from immunoSEQ multiplex PCR; TCRdb's copy has only in-frame clones and leaves some out. The sample records about 7,100 clones, 90% to 95% being singletons. Genomic DNA came from blood regulatory T cells gated CD4+ CD25-high CD127-low. These same data were also listed under a study on regulatory T cells. That study reports: The PCR used 52 TRBV and 13 TRBJ primers.

Sequencing used CD127- CD25+ CD4+ Tregs sorted from blood. These receptors came from a human donor in good health.

On this clone: A junction boundary mismatches the germline segment, possibly from a read error. V is TRBV10-3 and J is TRBJ2-6, with a possible D match to TRBD1 (6 bases). Germline CDR1 reads ENHRY; CDR2 reads SYGVKD. The CDR3 length is 11 residues. The CDR3 loop reads CATVGDNALTF. CDR3 nucleotide sequence: TGTGCCACAGTTGGGGACAACGCCCTGACTTTC.

This chain joins TRBV20-1 and TRBJ2-7, with no clear D. The CDR3 extends over 11 amino acids. Germline assignment: CDR1 DFQATT and CDR2 SNEGSKA (reference sequence). V was shortened by 2 bases and J by 4 bases, with 6 bases between the two germline ends. The CDR3 region has the DNA TGCAGTGCTAGACGCGAGTACGAGCAGTACTTC. Residues: CSARREYEQYF.

The chain joins TRBV19 to TRBJ1-6, with D perhaps matching TRBD1 (6 bases). Germline CDR1 is LNHDA and CDR2 is SQIVND (reference sequence). The V end was cut by 1 base, the J end by 10 bases, with 17 bases between. The CDR3 sequence is 16 residues long. CDR3 protein: CASSIGQGINSSPLHF. Written as DNA, the CDR3 is TGTGCCAGTAGTATAGGGCAGGGGATCAATTCGTCACCCCTCCACTTT.

The chain links TRBV7-9 to TRBJ2-1; the match to TRBD2 covers 8 bases. After removal of 2 bases from V and 9 bases from J, the junction contained 6 bases not matched to a gene. The CDR3 extends over 14 amino acids. Germline loops: CDR1 SEHNR, CDR2 FQNEAQ (reference sequence). For the CDR3, the DNA is TGTGCCAGCAGCTTAACGGGGGGGCCTGTTGAGCAGTTCTTC. Residues: CASSLTGGPVEQFF.

The chain joins TRBV5-4 to TRBJ2-3, with 7 nucleotides matching TRBD2. The CDR3 consists of 16 residues. The V segment lost 0 bases and the J segment 1 base; nucleotides outside the gene matches: 5. CDR1 is SGHNT, CDR2 YYREEE, per germline (reference sequence). The CDR3, as DNA: TGTGCCAGCAGCTTGGGGGGGGGATGGGGCACAGATACGCAGTATTTT. It specifies CASSLGGGWGTDTQYF. Full variable domain (rest looked up from reference TRBV5-4 and TRBJ2-3): ETGVTQSPTHLIKTRGQQVTLRCSSQSGHNTVSWYQQALGQGPQFIFQYYREEENGRGNFPPRFSGLQFPNYSSELNVNALELDDSALYLCASSLGGGWGTDTQYFGPGTRLTVL.

V and J are TRBV10-2 and TRBJ1-1; unclear D gene. The V end lost 6 bases, the J end lost 0 bases, and 5 bases lay between the germline ends. Germline V gene lookup returns CDR1 WSHSY and CDR2 SAAADI. The CDR3 is 12 residues long. The CDR3 sequence is CASRALNTEAFF. The CDR3 DNA is TGCGCCAGCAGGGCTCTGAACACTGAAGCTTTCTTT.

The J gene is TRBJ1-1, the V gene TRBV6-1; no reliable D call. The CDR3 is 13 amino acids. Looked up from germline, CDR1 is MNHNS and CDR2 is SASEGT. V gave up 10 bases and J gave up 3 bases, with 15 bases separating them. Written as DNA, the CDR3 is TGTGCCACCACTAGACTGATCCACACTGAAGCTTTCTTT. Translated, it gives CATTRLIHTEAFF.

J is TRBJ1-6 and V is TRBV7-2; D not certain. The V and J ends lost 5 bases and 13 bases respectively, with 15 bases between them. Germline-derived CDR1 and CDR2 are SGHTA and FQGNSA. The CDR3 runs to 13 residues. The CDR3 DNA follows: TGTGCCAGCAGCACGGTTCCGAATGTCCCCCTCCACTTT. This translates into CASSTVPNVPLHF.

The rearrangement links TRBV30 to TRBJ1-2; D is unclear. The CDR3 consists of 12 residues. V was clipped by 5 bases and J by 2 bases, with 9 bases between them. Germline CDR1 GTSNPN, CDR2 SVGIG (reference sequence). The CDR3 DNA is TGTGCCTGGTCGGGTTACAACTATGGCTACACCTTC. Protein product: CAWSGYNYGYTF.

The chain carries TRBV20-1 and TRBJ1-4; D not certain. Germline values: CDR1 DFQATT, CDR2 SNEGSKA (reference sequence). The germline V and J ends were trimmed by 2 bases and 8 bases, with 6 bases remaining between them. This CDR3 contains 11 residues. For the CDR3, the DNA is TGCAGTGCTAGATGGAGCGAAAAACTGTTTTTT. It is translated as CSARWSEKLFF.

The V call is TRBV11-2, the J call TRBJ1-1, with 8 bases aligning to TRBD1. Germline values: CDR1 SGHAT, CDR2 FQNNGV. This CDR3 region has 14 residues. Trimming took 3 bases from V and 5 from J; bases not matched to a gene: 5. In nucleotides, the CDR3 is TGTGCCAGCAGCTTCGGGACAGGTGGGACTGAAGCTTTCTTT. Protein product: CASSFGTGGTEAFF. The full variable domain, rest sourced from reference TRBV11-2 and TRBJ1-1, is EAGVAQSPRYKIIEKRQSVAFWCNPISGHATLYWYQQILGQGPKLLIQFQNNGVVDDSQLPKDRFSAERLKGVDSTLKIQPAKLEDSAVYLCASSFGTGGTEAFFGQGTRLTVV.

The chain joins TRBV6-1 to TRBJ2-7; D may be TRBD2 (6 bases). Germline CDR1 reads MNHNS; CDR2 reads SASEGT. The V gene lost 7 bases and the J gene lost 3 bases, with 13 bases spanning the gap. This CDR3 region has 13 residues. The CDR3, as DNA: TGTGCCAGCACCAACGCCGGGGGCTACGAGCAGTACTTC. It encodes CASTNAGGYEQYF.

This clone has only a few counts. This chain links TRBV30 with TRBJ2-2; TRBD1 matches 9 bases. The CDR3 covers 14 residues. With V trimmed by 3 bases and J by 3 bases, 2 bases remained unmatched. Germline V gene sequence: CDR1 GTSNPN, CDR2 SVGIG (reference sequence). The CDR3 loop reads CAWRGTGYTGELFF. As DNA, the CDR3 is TGTGCCTGGAGAGGGACAGGGTACACCGGGGAGCTGTTTTTT.